Following are 7 T cell receptor beta chains from one sample sequenced in a study of T cell changes during pregnancy in multiple sclerosis. Assay: immunoSEQ multiplex PCR; the TCRdb copy retains only in-frame clones and omits some. This sample has about 42,000 clones, with 95% to 97% found just once. This sample comprised peripheral blood, obtained in the second trimester of pregnancy. Source of these receptors: a female donor with multiple sclerosis, enrolled in a pregnancy study.

The chain links TRBV5-1 to TRBJ2-7; 8 nucleotides line up with TRBD1. The CDR3 is 13 amino acids. Trimming cost V 4 bases and J 3 bases; bases outside gene matches: 3. Germline CDR1 and CDR2: SGHRS and YFSETQ. This chain's CDR3 is CASSTGGGYEQYF. The CDR3, as DNA: TGCGCCAGCAGCACAGGGGGAGGCTACGAGCAGTACTTC. Using reference TRBV5-1 and TRBJ2-7 for the parts outside the CDR3, the full variable domain is KAGVTQTPRYLIKTRGQQVTLSCSPISGHRSVSWYQQTPGQGLQFLFEYFSETQRNKGNFPGRFSGRQFSNSRSEMNVSTLELGDSALYLCASSTGGGYEQYFGPGTRLTVT.

V is TRBV7-3 and J is TRBJ2-2; D ambiguous. The CDR3 spans 14 residues. The germline V and J ends were trimmed by 3 bases and 0 bases, with 5 bases remaining between them. Germline V gives CDR1 SGHTA, CDR2 FQGTGA. CDR3 residues: CASSLSPNTGELFF. The CDR3 DNA is TGTGCCAGCAGCTTGAGTCCGAACACCGGGGAGCTGTTTTTT.

J is TRBJ1-1 and V is TRBV29-1; D is possibly TRBD1 (6 bases). V was cut by 1 base and J by 6 bases, with 15 bases left in between. This CDR3 comprises 14 residues. Germline assignment: CDR1 SQVTM and CDR2 ANQGSEA. DNA for the CDR3: TGCAGCGTTGAAGTACAGGGAAGGATGGCTGAAGCTTTCTTT. This sequence encodes CSVEVQGRMAEAFF.

A word on this clone: An end of the junction does not agree with germline; a read error may underlie this. Different DNA sequences within this sample yield the same CDR3. The V gene is TRBV4-1, the J gene TRBJ1-1, with D tentatively TRBD1 (5 bases). Germline loops: CDR1 MGHRA, CDR2 YSYEKL. This CDR3 comprises 15 residues. The CDR3 sequence is CASSLLGHMNTEAFF. DNA of the CDR3: TGCGCCAGCAGCCTCTTGGGGCACATGAACACTGAAGCTTTCTTC.

The gene calls are TRBV13 and TRBJ1-2; 8 bases agree with TRBD1. V was clipped by 4 bases and J by 2 bases; unmatched bases: 3. The CDR3 length is 14 residues. CDR1 and CDR2 from the germline V gene are PRHDT and FYEKMQ (reference sequence). The DNA for the CDR3 is TGTGCCAGCAGCTCTCAGGGGGCCAACTATGGCTACACCTTC. It codes for CASSSQGANYGYTF.

The chain combines TRBV28 with TRBJ1-5; the D is unclear. CDR1 is MDHEN, CDR2 SYDVKM, per germline. Trimming took 6 bases from V and 4 from J, leaving 10 bases between them. The CDR3 has 13 amino acids. The CDR3 sequence is CASRTVVNQPQHF. The CDR3 DNA sequence: TGTGCCAGCAGAACAGTGGTAAATCAGCCCCAGCATTTT.

The V gene is TRBV29-1, the J gene TRBJ1-1; D may be TRBD1 (5 bases). CDR1 SQVTM and CDR2 ANQGSEA come from the germline V gene. This CDR3 contains 12 residues. V lost 2 bases to trimming and J lost 8 bases, with 12 bases between them. CDR3 protein: CSVESGINEAFF. The DNA of the CDR3 is TGCAGCGTTGAATCAGGGATCAACGAAGCTTTCTTT.